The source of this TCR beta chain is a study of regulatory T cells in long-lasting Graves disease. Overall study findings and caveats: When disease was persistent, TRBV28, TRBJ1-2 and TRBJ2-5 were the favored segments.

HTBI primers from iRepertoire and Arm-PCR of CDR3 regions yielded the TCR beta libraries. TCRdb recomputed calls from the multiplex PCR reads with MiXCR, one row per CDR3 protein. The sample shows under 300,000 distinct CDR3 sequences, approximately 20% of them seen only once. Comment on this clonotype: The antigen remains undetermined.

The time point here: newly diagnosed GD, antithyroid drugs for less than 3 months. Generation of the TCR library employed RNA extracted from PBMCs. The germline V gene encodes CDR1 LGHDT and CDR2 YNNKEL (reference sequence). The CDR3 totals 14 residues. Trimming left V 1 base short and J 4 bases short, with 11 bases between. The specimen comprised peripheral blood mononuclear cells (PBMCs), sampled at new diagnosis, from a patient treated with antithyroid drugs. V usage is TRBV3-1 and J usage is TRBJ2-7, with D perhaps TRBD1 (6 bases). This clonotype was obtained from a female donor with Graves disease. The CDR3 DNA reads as TGTGCCAGCAGCCAAGCAGGGACACCTTACGAGCAGTACTTC. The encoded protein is CASSQAGTPYEQYF.